The 30 T cell receptor beta chains presented below share a single source sample, sequenced in a study of cytomegalovirus exposure and HLA in healthy donors. The PCR ran on 60 Vbeta and 13 Jbeta primers. TCRdb keeps only in-frame clones here, not all; method: immunoSEQ multiplex PCR. The sample has fewer than 120,000 clones; about 80% are singletons. The source material was PBMCs. These receptors were collected from a young man in good health and CMV-seropositive.

This clone has a handful of counts. The V gene is TRBV5-1, the J gene TRBJ1-6; D perhaps matches TRBD1 (6 bases). Germline V gene sequence: CDR1 SGHRS, CDR2 YFSETQ. The CDR3 is made up of 15 amino acids. The V end lost 2 bases, the J end lost 9 bases, and 15 bases lay between the germline ends. CDR3 sequence reads: CASSFTGTRGSPLHF. CDR3 coding DNA: TGCGCCAGCAGCTTCACAGGGACCCGAGGTTCACCCCTCCACTTT.

The chain combines TRBV7-9 with TRBJ2-7; a possible D gene is TRBD1 (5 bases). CDR1 and CDR2 (germline): SEHNR, FQNEAQ (reference sequence). Trimming pared 5 bases from V and 2 bases from J, leaving 10 bases between. This CDR3 spans 13 amino acids. CDR3 residues: CASSPTETYEQYF. In DNA form, the CDR3 reads TGTGCCAGCAGCCCGACAGAAACCTACGAGCAGTACTTC.

The V gene is TRBV30, the J gene TRBJ1-2, with 9 bases lining up with TRBD1. The CDR3 length is 15 residues. Germline loops: CDR1 GTSNPN, CDR2 SVGIG (reference sequence). J was trimmed by 2 bases and V by 2 bases; bases with no gene match: 6. The CDR3 sequence: CAWSRRTGANYGYTF. The CDR3 DNA follows: TGTGCCTGGAGTCGAAGGACAGGGGCAAACTATGGCTACACCTTC.

The V gene is TRBV5-5, the J gene TRBJ2-3; TRBD2 matches at 10 bases. CDR1 is SGHKS and CDR2 is YYEKEE in the germline V gene (reference sequence). The V gene end was trimmed by 4 bases and the J gene end by 4 bases; junction bases not matched to a gene: 6. The CDR3 extends over 15 amino acids. CDR3 sequence reads: CASSEAGGPSDTQYF. The CDR3 coding sequence is TGTGCCAGCAGCGAAGCGGGGGGGCCTTCAGATACGCAGTATTTT.

DNA for the CDR3: TGTGCCAGCCATTCCGACAGTCCCAAGCAGTACTTC. Amino acids: CASHSDSPKQYF. The V and J genes are TRBV2 and TRBJ2-7; D is possibly TRBD1 (5 bases). The CDR3 spans 12 residues. The V end lost 8 bases, the J end lost 8 bases, and 16 bases lay between the germline ends. The germline V gene has CDR1 SNHLY and CDR2 FYNNEI. The full variable domain, completed using reference TRBV2 and TRBJ2-7, is EPEVTQTPSHQVTQMGQEVILRCVPISNHLYFYWYRQILGQKVEFLVSFYNNEISEKSEIFDDQFSVERPDGSNFTLKIRSTKLEDSAMYFCASHSDSPKQYFGPGTRLTVT.

This chain links TRBV5-8 with TRBJ2-2; 7 nucleotides line up with TRBD1. Germline V lookup: CDR1 SGHTS, CDR2 YDEGEE. V was clipped by 4 bases and J by 5 bases; unmatched bases: 5. The CDR3 totals 14 residues. The CDR3 sequence: CASSGDSWTGELFF. The CDR3, as DNA: TGTGCCAGCAGCGGGGACAGCTGGACCGGGGAGCTGTTTTTT.

This clone showed up just a few times. A much more abundant neighbour one base away suggests this may be a read error. The V and J genes are TRBV30 and TRBJ1-5; 11 nucleotides align to TRBD1. The CDR3 spans 17 residues. The germline V gene encodes CDR1 GTSNPN and CDR2 SVGIG (reference sequence). CDR3 loop: CALSKGTGGYSNQPQHF. DNA of the CDR3: TGTGCCTTGAGTAAGGGGACAGGGGGATATAGCAATCAGCCCCAGCATTTT.

The rearrangement joins TRBV7-9 to TRBJ1-4; D not resolved. Per the germline V gene, CDR1 is SEHNR and CDR2 is FQNEAQ (reference sequence). Trimming removed 1 base from V and 12 bases from J, with 12 bases in between. This CDR3 has 13 residues. In DNA form, the CDR3 reads TGTGCCAGCAGCTTAGTCCCGGGCGGGGAACTGTTTTTT. Translating it yields CASSLVPGGELFF.

The V gene is TRBV11-2, the J gene TRBJ1-3; D unclear. The CDR3 loop spans 15 amino acids. Trimming pared 3 bases from V and 0 bases from J, leaving 9 bases between. Per germline, CDR1 SGHAT and CDR2 FQNNGV. CDR3 nucleotide sequence: TGTGCCAGCAGCTTCCTGGCCACCTCTGGAAACACCATATATTTT. Protein sequence: CASSFLATSGNTIYF.

The J gene is TRBJ1-2, the V gene TRBV6-5, with D possibly matching TRBD1 (6 bases). There are 13 residues in the CDR3. CDR1 MNHEY and CDR2 SVGAGI come from the germline V gene. V was trimmed by 2 bases and J by 8 bases, leaving 12 bases between them. This chain's CDR3 is CASSYRRGGGYTF. The CDR3 region has the DNA TGTGCCAGCAGTTACCGGAGAGGGGGAGGCTACACCTTC.

The chain uses TRBV28 and TRBJ2-7, with 9 bases identical to TRBD2. Germline V CDR1 and CDR2: MDHEN, SYDVKM. The trim removed 2 bases at V and 2 bases at J, leaving 1 base unmatched. CDR3 length equals 14 residues. CDR3 sequence (DNA): TGTGCCAGCAGTTTAGCGGGGGGGCCCTACGAGCAGTACTTC. Protein product: CASSLAGGPYEQYF.

J is TRBJ2-5 and V is TRBV30; 8 bases are shared with TRBD2. The junction had 8 bases not matched to a gene; V was cut back by 3 bases and J by 5 bases. This CDR3 region has 14 residues. Germline V gene lookup returns CDR1 GTSNPN and CDR2 SVGIG (reference sequence). The CDR3 coding sequence is TGTGCCTGGAGCGGGGGGGCCCTGGGCGAGACCCAGTACTTC. It codes for CAWSGGALGETQYF.

The chain is built from TRBV12-5 and TRBJ2-3; D remains ambiguous. Germline V gene lookup returns CDR1 LGHNT and CDR2 FRNRAP. The CDR3 covers 13 residues. The V end lost 5 bases, the J end lost 6 bases, and 12 bases lay between the germline ends. CDR3: CASGPPSSDTQYF. Here the CDR3 DNA reads TGTGCTAGTGGTCCCCCCTCGTCGGATACGCAGTATTTT.

This clone came up once. The rearrangement uses TRBV18 and TRBJ1-6; 10 bases agree with TRBD1. Unmatched junction bases numbered 6, after V lost 5 bases and J lost 11 bases. Per the germline V gene, CDR1 is KGHSH and CDR2 is LQKENI. This CDR3 region has 14 residues. The CDR3 here is CASSAGTGEAPLHF. The DNA for the CDR3 is TGTGCCAGCTCAGCCGGGACAGGGGAGGCACCCCTCCACTTT. Together with reference TRBV18 and TRBJ1-6, the CDR3 gives the full variable domain: NAGVMQNPRHLVRRRGQEARLRCSPMKGHSHVYWYRQLPEEGLKFMVYLQKENIIDESGMPKERFSAEFPKEGPSILRIQQVVRGDSAAYFCASSAGTGEAPLHFGNGTRLTVT.

This clone has just a few counts. This chain links TRBV6-1 with TRBJ1-5; tentatively, D is TRBD1 (5 bases). This CDR3 is built from 15 residues. Germline values: CDR1 MNHNS, CDR2 SASEGT. V lost 5 bases and J lost 2, with 13 bases in between. The CDR3 is CASSTTGDGNQPQHF. In DNA form, the CDR3 reads TGTGCCAGCAGTACGACGGGGGATGGCAATCAGCCCCAGCATTTT.

The chain couples TRBV4-3 to TRBJ2-7; a weak D match, TRBD1 (5 bases). CDR1 LGHNA and CDR2 YSLEER come from the germline V gene. The CDR3 contains 13 residues. Trimming stripped 1 base from V and 6 bases from J, with 10 bases between. The CDR3 bases are TGCGCCAGCAGCCAAGGGCAGGGCTCCGAGCAGTACTTC. Its translation: CASSQGQGSEQYF.

The chain combines TRBV7-2 with TRBJ2-3; D call uncertain. V lost 5 bases and J lost 0, with 6 bases in between. The CDR3 totals 13 residues. The germline V gene has CDR1 SGHTA and CDR2 FQGNSA. This CDR3 reads CASSRLSTDTQYF. The CDR3 DNA reads TGTGCCAGCAGCCGACTGAGCACAGATACGCAGTATTTT.

The chain uses TRBV2 and TRBJ1-2; tentative D call: TRBD1 (5 bases). The CDR3 runs to 12 residues. V lost 7 bases, J lost 8 bases, and 14 bases lay in between. Germline loops: CDR1 SNHLY, CDR2 FYNNEI. In DNA, the CDR3 is TGTGCCAGCATCATACAGGATGGCGGCTACACCTTC. It is translated as CASIIQDGGYTF.

The chain is built from TRBV6-6 and TRBJ2-7, with D unclear. This CDR3 is built from 15 residues. Germline CDR1 reads MNHNY; CDR2 reads SVGAGI (reference sequence). V lost 6 bases, J lost 0 bases, and 15 bases lay in between. DNA of the CDR3: TGTGCCAGCAGGGCACGTAACTATTACTCCTACGAGCAGTACTTC. Translating it yields CASRARNYYSYEQYF.

This chain joins TRBV27 and TRBJ2-3; no clear D gene. The CDR3 extends over 13 amino acids. CDR1 MNHEY and CDR2 SMNVEV come from the germline V gene (reference sequence). The V end lost 5 bases, the J end lost 5 bases, and 11 bases lay between the germline ends. The CDR3 protein is CASSRLDGDTQYF. The CDR3 bases are TGTGCCAGCAGTCGACTTGATGGAGATACGCAGTATTTT.

The chain joins TRBV13 to TRBJ2-4; 7 bases line up with TRBD1. The CDR3 sequence is 15 residues long. V lost 5 bases, J lost 3 bases, and 7 bases stayed unmatched. Germline V gives CDR1 PRHDT, CDR2 FYEKMQ (reference sequence). The chain's CDR3 is CASSPTGFGKNIQYF. CDR3 nucleotide sequence: TGTGCCAGCAGCCCGACAGGGTTCGGCAAAAACATTCAGTACTTC.

The V gene is TRBV21-1, the J gene TRBJ2-7; TRBD2, the table's D call, lacks a check against the DNA. TRBV21-1 corresponds to a pseudogene. This CDR3 spans 12 amino acids. The CDR3 region is CASSKPGNEQYF. The CDR3 nucleotides are TGTGCCAGCAGCAAACCGGGGAACGAGCAGTACTTC.

V is TRBV27 and J is TRBJ1-2, with TRBD1 as a possible D gene (5 bases). The V end was cut by 0 bases, the J end by 5 bases, with 10 bases between. This CDR3 is 14 amino acids long. Looked up from germline, CDR1 is MNHEY and CDR2 is SMNVEV (reference sequence). The CDR3 sequence is CASSLSMGGYGYTF. For the CDR3, the DNA is TGTGCCAGCAGTTTATCGATGGGGGGGTATGGCTACACCTTC.

The gene calls are TRBV4-3 and TRBJ2-5; D unclear. The better agreement between TRBJ2-7 and the DNA end casts doubt on the J call. This CDR3 has 14 amino acids. Germline V lookup: CDR1 LGHNA, CDR2 YSLEER. The CDR3 sequence is CASSQDLLGYEQYF. The CDR3 nucleotides read TGCGCCAGCAGCCAAGATCTATTGGGCTACGAGCAGTACTTC.

This clone was observed a few times. The rearrangement joins TRBV27 to TRBJ1-1; 9 bases align to TRBD1. Germline trimming cut 5 bases from V and 10 bases from J; bases unmatched to any gene: 20. Germline CDR1 MNHEY, CDR2 SMNVEV (reference sequence). CDR3 length: 17 amino acids. The CDR3 is CASSGLTGGELRERAFF. CDR3 sequence (DNA): TGTGCCAGCAGTGGACTGACAGGGGGAGAACTACGCGAGAGAGCTTTCTTT.

The chain is built from TRBV6-5 and TRBJ2-1; the match to TRBD1 covers 7 bases. J gave up 12 bases and V 6 bases, and 11 bases lay outside the gene matches. CDR1 MNHEY and CDR2 SVGAGI come from the germline V gene. The CDR3 sequence is 13 residues long. CDR3: CASRGGTDRMQFF. The CDR3 nucleotides read TGTGCCAGCAGAGGTGGGACAGACCGAATGCAGTTCTTC.

This chain uses TRBV28 with TRBJ1-2; possible D gene TRBD1, 5 bases. This CDR3 is built from 14 residues. Germline V gene data show CDR1 as MDHEN and CDR2 as SYDVKM. V dropped 10 bases and J dropped 5 bases, with 20 bases sitting between them. This CDR3 is CATTPTVPGYGYTF. In DNA, the CDR3 is TGTGCCACCACGCCCACAGTCCCAGGGTATGGCTACACCTTC.

There are a few counts of this clone. The chain carries TRBV28 and TRBJ2-3; 10 bases line up with TRBD2. V dropped 6 bases and J dropped 1; count of bases not matched to a gene: 7. From germline, CDR1 is MDHEN and CDR2 SYDVKM. The CDR3 spans 16 residues. The CDR3, as DNA: TGTGCCAGCAGGTCTATAGCGGGGGGCCGCACAGATACGCAGTATTTT. This gives the protein CASRSIAGGRTDTQYF.

The chain recombines TRBV9 with TRBJ1-6; 8 nucleotides line up with TRBD1. Germline V gene sequence: CDR1 SGDLS, CDR2 YYNGEE. CDR3 length equals 15 residues. Germline trimming cut 3 bases from V and 7 bases from J; bases unmatched to any gene: 6. CDR3 sequence: CASSERTGRNSPLHF. The CDR3 region has the DNA TGTGCCAGCAGCGAGAGGACAGGGCGAAATTCACCCCTCCACTTT.

The chain has TRBV7-6 and TRBJ1-6; possibly TRBD1 for D (6 bases). This CDR3 has 15 amino acids. Germline CDR1 and CDR2: SGHVS and FNYEAQ. V lost 5 bases and J 6 bases, leaving 14 bases between the germline ends. This CDR3 reads CASSLQTGSNSPLHF. CDR3 DNA sequence: TGTGCCAGCAGCCTGCAGACAGGATCTAATTCACCCCTCCACTTT.